This T cell receptor (beta chain) was recorded in a study of shared clonotypes between healthy human individuals. Study results and limitations: Researchers found naive subsets generally carried larger estimated richness than memory subsets. Only blood was sampled, and tissue TCR repertoires likely differ from blood ones. Non-shared clonotypes had lower generation probabilities than those shared by all four donors.

Terminally differentiated effector memory CD45RA+ cells were left out of the naive CD8 fraction, which was CD45RO-negative and positively selected for CCR7. Only Caucasian adults living in Nashville, Tennessee made up the donor group. The assay was immunoSEQ multiplex PCR, and TCRdb's table has in-frame clones only and misses some. The table includes about 1.9 million clones, 93% detected once. In regard to this clone: No antigen is known for it.

In germline, CDR1 is SEHNR, CDR2 FQNEAQ (reference sequence). The CDR3 length is 15 residues. Between the trimmed V and J ends, which lost 4 bases and 1 base, there was a span of 11 bases. The chain is built from TRBV7-9 and TRBJ1-3; TRBD1 might be the D (6 bases). The sequencing input was naive CD8+ T cells from PBMCs. This clonotype was sampled from a young man in good health. Some clones in this sample may be carry-over from other donors' samples. CDR3 in DNA: TGTGCCAGCAGCTCGTACAGGGTTTCTGGAAACACCATATATTTT. Its translation is CASSSYRVSGNTIYF. Looking up the rest from reference TRBV7-9 and TRBJ1-3 gives the full variable domain: DTGVSQNPRHKITKRGQNVTFRCDPISEHNRLYWYRQTLGQGPEFLTYFQNEAQLEKSRLLSDRFSAERPKGSFSTLEIQRTEQGDSAMYLCASSSYRVSGNTIYFGEGSWLTVV.